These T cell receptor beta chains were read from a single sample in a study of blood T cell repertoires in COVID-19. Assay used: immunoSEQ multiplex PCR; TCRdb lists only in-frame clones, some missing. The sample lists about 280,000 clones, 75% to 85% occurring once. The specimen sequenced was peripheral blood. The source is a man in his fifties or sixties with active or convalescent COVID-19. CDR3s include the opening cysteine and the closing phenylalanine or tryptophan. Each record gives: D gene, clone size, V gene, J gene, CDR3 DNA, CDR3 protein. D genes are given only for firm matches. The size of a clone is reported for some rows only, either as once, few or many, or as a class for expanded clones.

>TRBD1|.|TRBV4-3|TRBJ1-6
TGCGCCAGCAGCCAGCTCTTACAGGGGGACGCACCCCTCCACTTT
CASSQLLQGDAPLHF
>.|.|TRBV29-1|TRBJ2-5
TGCAGCGTTGAAGAAGCCGGCGGTATAGAGACCCAGTACTTC
CSVEEAGGIETQYF
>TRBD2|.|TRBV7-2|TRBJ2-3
TGTGCCAGCAGCTTATTTGGTGCGGGAGGTACGCAGTATTTT
CASSLFGAGGTQYF
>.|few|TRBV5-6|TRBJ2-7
TGTGCCAGCACCATGCAGGGATCCTACGAGCAGTACTTC
CASTMQGSYEQYF
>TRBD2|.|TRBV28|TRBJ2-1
TGTGCCAGCAGTTTACCCCTTACTAGCGCAAACTACAATGAGCAGTTCTTC
CASSLPLTSANYNEQFF
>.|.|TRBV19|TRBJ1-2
TGTGCCAGTAGTATCCAGGGTGGCGGCTACACCTTC
CASSIQGGGYTF
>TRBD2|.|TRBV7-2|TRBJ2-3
TGTGCCAGCAGCTCCCACCGGCTAGCGGGGTCTAGCACAGATACGCAGTATTTT
CASSSHRLAGSSTDTQYF
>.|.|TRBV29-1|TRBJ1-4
TGCAGCGTTGTAGACAGCCTCGCGGCTAATGAAAAACTGTTTTTT
CSVVDSLAANEKLFF
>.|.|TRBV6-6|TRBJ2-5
TGTGCCACCAGCCCCAGGGTGGAGACCCAGTACTTC
CATSPRVETQYF
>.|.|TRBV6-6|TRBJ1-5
TGTGCCAGCAGTTACTATCATCAGGGGAATCAGCCCCAGCATTTT
CASSYYHQGNQPQHF
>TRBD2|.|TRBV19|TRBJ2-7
TGTGCCAGTAGTCCCCCCGGACTAGCTGGTCCCTACGAGCAGTACTTC
CASSPPGLAGPYEQYF
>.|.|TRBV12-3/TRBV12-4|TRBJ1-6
TGTGCCAGCAGTTTGGGAGTTTCACCCCTCCACTTT
CASSLGVSPLHF
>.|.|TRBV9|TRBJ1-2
TGTGCCAGCAGCGTAGGTTCGGGGGGCGCAACCAACTATGGCTACACCTTC
CASSVGSGGATNYGYTF
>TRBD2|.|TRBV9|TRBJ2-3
TGTGCCAGCAGCGTAAGCGGGGGCGTAGCGGGTATCACAGATACGCAGTATTTT
CASSVSGGVAGITDTQYF
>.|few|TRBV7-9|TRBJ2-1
TGTGCCAGCAGCTTCTCCCGCGAGGGCGAAGAGCAGTTCTTC
CASSFSREGEEQFF
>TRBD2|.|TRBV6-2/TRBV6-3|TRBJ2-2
TGTGCCAGCAGTTACGTGCTAGCGGGAACCGGGGAGCTGTTTTTT
CASSYVLAGTGELFF
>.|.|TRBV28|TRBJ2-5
TGTGCCAGCAGTTTAGGGTCAGGACAGCAAGAGACCCAGTACTTC
CASSLGSGQQETQYF
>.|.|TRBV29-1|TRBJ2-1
TGCAGCTTCTCGACAGCGAAGGGCGATGAGCAGTTCTTC
CSFSTAKGDEQFF
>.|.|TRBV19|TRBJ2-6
TGTGCCAGTAGTGTAACTGGGGCCAACGTCCTGACTTTC
CASSVTGANVLTF
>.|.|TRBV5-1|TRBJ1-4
TGCGCCAGCAGCTTGGCGCCACCAGGGGCTGGGGAAAAACTGTTTTTT
CASSLAPPGAGEKLFF
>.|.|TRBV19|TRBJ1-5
TGTGCCAGTAGTATTGGGGTCTCGGTGGGGGGTAGCAATCAGCCCCAGCATTTT
CASSIGVSVGGSNQPQHF
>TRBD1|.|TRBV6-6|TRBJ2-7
TGTGCCAGCTCGGGACAGGGTTACTACGAGCAGTACTTC
CASSGQGYYEQYF
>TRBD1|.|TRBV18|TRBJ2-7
TGTGCCAGCTCACTGGGACAGGCCAACTACGAGCAGTACTTC
CASSLGQANYEQYF
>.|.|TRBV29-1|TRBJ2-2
TGCAGCGTTGGAAACAGGGCCGCCGGCGGGGAGCTGTTTTTT
CSVGNRAAGGELFF
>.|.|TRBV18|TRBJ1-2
TGTGCCAGCTCACCACCTTTAACAGGGCTCCATGGCTACACCTTC
CASSPPLTGLHGYTF
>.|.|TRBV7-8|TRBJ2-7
TGTGCCAGCAGCTTCGGGGGACGATACGAGCAGTACTTC
CASSFGGRYEQYF
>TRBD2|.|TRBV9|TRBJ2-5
TGTGCCAGCAGCACCCCCCTGCGGGAGGGCCGTCAGGAGACCCAGTACTTC
CASSTPLREGRQETQYF